This TCR beta chain was sequenced for a study of blood T cell repertoires in COVID-19. For the study at large: Spain, Italy and the United States supplied samples that represented acute and convalescent COVID-19. Sample material is recorded as cDNA or gDNA derived from T cells, B-cell-depleted T cells, or PBMCs.

Germline V lookup: CDR1 LGHNA, CDR2 YNFKEQ. With 0 bases removed from V and 1 base from J, the gap between germline ends came to 15 bases. The CDR3 has 17 residues. Authors' methods: Reference gene primer amplification gave estimated nucleated cell counts. Libraries were prepared by immunoSEQ multiplex PCR; TCRdb keeps only in-frame clonotypes and omits some of them. V, J and clone size were drawn from that table, and D and trimming were deduced from the DNA. The table records roughly 100,000 clones, approximately 87% of them present only once. This clone was observed a few times. The source is a man aged 45-60 years with acute or convalescent COVID-19. V usage is TRBV4-2 and J usage is TRBJ2-5; D gene unclear. The sequencing sample was made of peripheral blood. CDR3 region: CASSQEGGFNSQETQYF. For the CDR3, the DNA is TGTGCCAGCAGCCAAGAGGGTGGTTTCAACAGCCAAGAGACCCAGTACTTC.